This T cell receptor beta chain was captured in a study of prognosis after radiotherapy for stage I lung cancer. About the research overall: Without exception, patients with non-small cell lung cancer were deemed medically inoperable. With approximately 13 men and over five women, the cohort's median age was roughly 74 years, range about 50–85. Whole-study results and caveats: A difference in TRBV and TRBJ gene usage was reportedly seen between patients with and without metastases.

Trimming took 3 bases from V and 1 from J, leaving 16 bases between them. This CDR3 is 17 amino acids long. CDR1 and CDR2 (germline): KGHSH, LQKENI. This clonotype was found many times. Its antigen remains unknown. Multiplex PCR, run in two rounds, amplified TCR beta CDR3 from genomic DNA. For every TRBV and TRBJ gene, a specific primer was used in first-round PCR. The second round of PCR employed universal primers. TCRdb processed the multiplex PCR reads anew with MiXCR; each CDR3 protein has one entry. The repertoire includes tens of thousands of distinct CDR3 sequences, over 30% of them detected once, and 9.2% sits in the top ten.

Sequences were derived from PBMCs, sampled before or after stereotactic body radiation therapy (not recorded which). The rearrangement links TRBV18 to TRBJ1-3; D unclear. The sequence was collected from a donor over 45 with non-small cell lung cancer. The CDR3 protein is CASSPLKQDISGNTIYF. The CDR3 DNA reads TGTGCCAGCTCACCTCTCAAGCAGGATATTTCTGGAAACACCATATATTTT.